Presented here are 8 T cell receptor beta chains from one specimen sequenced in a study of shared T cell receptors in the human thymus. Method: immunoSEQ multiplex PCR; TCRdb's copy keeps in-frame clones and lacks some. The sample has hundreds of thousands of clones; 80% to 90% are singletons. This sample also appeared in a second study, on human thymus T cells.

The material sequenced was thymocytes. All receptors come from a boy in the first two years of life with a congenital heart defect.

The chain couples TRBV19 to TRBJ1-4, with 7 bases that match TRBD1. Germline-derived CDR1 and CDR2 are LNHDA and SQIVND (reference sequence). This CDR3 is 15 amino acids long. The trim removed 5 bases at V and 7 bases at J, leaving 10 bases unmatched. CDR3 sequence: CASSPETGRIEKLFF. The DNA for the CDR3 is TGTGCCAGTAGTCCCGAGACAGGGAGGATTGAAAAACTGTTTTTT.

The DNA for the CDR3 is TGTGCCAGCAGAAGCGAAGGGGGCATGGGCAATCAGCCCCAGCATTTT. It translates to CASRSEGGMGNQPQHF. The rearrangement links TRBV28 to TRBJ1-5; TRBD1 agrees at 7 bases. This CDR3 region has 16 residues. The V gene end was trimmed by 6 bases and the J gene end by 2 bases; junction bases not matched to a gene: 10. The germline CDR1 and CDR2 sequences are MDHEN and SYDVKM.

The chain carries TRBV7-2 and TRBJ1-3; 9 bases line up with TRBD1. J gave up 1 base and V 3 bases, and 7 bases lay outside the gene matches. Germline CDR1 is SGHTA and CDR2 is FQGNSA. The CDR3 is made up of 17 amino acids. CDR3 region: CASSFNPGQGSGNTIYF. DNA for the CDR3: TGTGCCAGCAGCTTTAACCCGGGACAGGGTTCTGGAAACACCATATATTTT.

J is TRBJ1-2 and V is TRBV28; 7 nucleotides match TRBD1. Germline-derived CDR1 and CDR2 are MDHEN and SYDVKM. The CDR3 covers 14 residues. V lost 4 bases, J lost 7 bases, and 9 bases stayed unmatched. CDR3 protein: CASSSLGGVPGYTF. The CDR3 DNA follows: TGTGCCAGCAGTTCCTTAGGGGGCGTCCCTGGCTACACCTTC.

The chain employs TRBV28 and TRBJ2-3; TRBD2 agrees at 9 bases. CDR1 is MDHEN and CDR2 is SYDVKM in the germline V gene. Trimming cost V 5 bases and J 1 base; bases outside gene matches: 4. This CDR3 has 15 amino acids. CDR3 region: CASSPQREGTDTQYF. CDR3 coding DNA: TGTGCCAGCAGTCCCCAGCGGGAGGGCACAGATACGCAGTATTTT.

This clone showed up just once. This chain uses TRBV14 with TRBJ1-2; no firm D call. This CDR3 is 17 amino acids long. CDR1 and CDR2 (germline): SGHDN, FVKESK. V lost 1 base and J lost 3, with 18 bases in between. The CDR3 here is CASSQVCGRLFDYGYTF. CDR3 nucleotides: TGTGCCAGCAGCCAAGTTTGCGGGAGGTTATTCGACTATGGCTACACCTTC.

This chain links TRBV18 with TRBJ2-1; a weak D match, TRBD1 (9 bases). V was shortened by 4 bases and J by 7 bases, with 20 bases between the two germline ends. Germline CDR1 and CDR2: KGHSH and LQKENI. This CDR3 has 16 amino acids. CDR3 protein: CASSHSGTGIKNEQFF. CDR3 DNA: TGTGCCAGCTCACATAGCGGGACAGGGATTAAGAATGAGCAGTTCTTC.

The J gene is TRBJ1-6, the V gene TRBV27; 9 bases fit TRBD1. The J segment lost 6 bases and the V segment lost 3 bases, leaving 6 bases of the junction unmatched. This CDR3 has 16 residues. From germline, CDR1 is MNHEY and CDR2 SMNVEV (reference sequence). The CDR3 nucleotides are TGTGCCAGCAGTTTTAGGACAGGGGAAAGTAATTCACCCCTCCACTTT. This encodes CASSFRTGESNSPLHF.